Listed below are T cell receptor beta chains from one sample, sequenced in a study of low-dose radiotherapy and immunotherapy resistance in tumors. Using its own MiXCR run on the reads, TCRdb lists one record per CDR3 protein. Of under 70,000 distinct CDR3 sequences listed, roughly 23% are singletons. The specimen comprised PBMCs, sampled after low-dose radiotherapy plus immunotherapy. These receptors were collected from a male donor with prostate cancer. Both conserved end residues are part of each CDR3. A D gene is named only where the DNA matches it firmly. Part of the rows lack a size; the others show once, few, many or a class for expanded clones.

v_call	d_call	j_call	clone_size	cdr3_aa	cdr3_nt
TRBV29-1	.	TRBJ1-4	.	CSVEDLDGFNEKLFF	TGCAGCGTTGAAGACCTGGACGGCTTTAATGAAAAACTGTTTTTT
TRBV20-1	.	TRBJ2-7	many	CSARPASYEQYF	TGCAGTGCTAGGCCGGCCTCGTACGAGCAGTACTTC
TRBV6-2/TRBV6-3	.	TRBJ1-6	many	CASSYSPGNNSPLHF	TGTGCCAGCAGTTACTCGCCAGGAAATAATTCACCCCTCCACTTT
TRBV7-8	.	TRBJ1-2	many	CASSLYGGGIDGYTF	TGTGCCAGCAGCTTATATGGGGGAGGAATCGATGGCTACACCTTC
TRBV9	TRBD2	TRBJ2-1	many	CASSFGTSGTSEQFF	TGTGCCAGCAGCTTCGGGACTAGCGGAACATCTGAGCAGTTCTTC
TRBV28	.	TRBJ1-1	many	CASSLGQTNTEAFF	TGTGCCAGCAGTTTAGGACAAACGAACACTGAAGCTTTCTTT
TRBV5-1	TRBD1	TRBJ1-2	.	CASSSDGDSYGYTF	TGCGCCAGCAGCTCAGATGGGGACAGCTATGGCTACACCTTC
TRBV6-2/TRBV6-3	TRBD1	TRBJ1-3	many	CASKGRDRGSGNTIYF	TGTGCCAGCAAAGGCCGGGACAGAGGATCTGGAAACACCATATATTTT
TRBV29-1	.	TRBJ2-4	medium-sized	CSADLKNIQYF	TGCAGCGCCGACCTTAAAAACATTCAGTACTTC
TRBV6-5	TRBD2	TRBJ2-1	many	CASNVAGAYNEQFF	TGTGCCAGCAATGTAGCGGGAGCCTACAATGAGCAGTTCTTC
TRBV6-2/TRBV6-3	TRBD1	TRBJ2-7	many	CASSIGQGSYEQYF	TGTGCCAGCAGTATCGGACAGGGGTCCTACGAGCAGTACTTC
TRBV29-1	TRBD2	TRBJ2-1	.	CSTGSSGGGNEQFF	TGCAGCACTGGATCTAGCGGGGGGGGCAATGAGCAGTTCTTC
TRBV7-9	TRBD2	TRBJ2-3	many	CASSLVLAGGMSTDTQYF	TGTGCCAGCAGCTTAGTCCTAGCGGGGGGAATGAGCACAGATACGCAGTATTTT
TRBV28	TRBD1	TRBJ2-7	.	CASSPSGGSEQYF	TGTGCCAGCAGCCCCTCAGGGGGCTCCGAGCAGTACTTC
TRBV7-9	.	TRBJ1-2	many	CASSLADRLNYGYTF	TGTGCCAGCAGCTTAGCAGATCGGCTTAACTATGGCTACACCTTC
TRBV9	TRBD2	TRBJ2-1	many	CASSGSGSIATEQFF	TGTGCCAGCAGCGGTAGCGGGAGTATTGCCACTGAGCAGTTCTTC